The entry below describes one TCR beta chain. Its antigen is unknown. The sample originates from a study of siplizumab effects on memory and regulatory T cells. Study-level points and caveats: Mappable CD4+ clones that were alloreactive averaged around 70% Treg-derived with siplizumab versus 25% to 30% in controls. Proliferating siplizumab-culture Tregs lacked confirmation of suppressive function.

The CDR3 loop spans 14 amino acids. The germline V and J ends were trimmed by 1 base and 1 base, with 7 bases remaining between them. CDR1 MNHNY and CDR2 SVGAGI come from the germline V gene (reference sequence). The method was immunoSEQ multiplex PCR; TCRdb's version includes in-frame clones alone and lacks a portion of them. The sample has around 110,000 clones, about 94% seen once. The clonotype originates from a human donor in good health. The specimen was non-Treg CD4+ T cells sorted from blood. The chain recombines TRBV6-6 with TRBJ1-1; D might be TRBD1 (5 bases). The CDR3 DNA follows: TGTGCCAGCAGTTACTTTAGGGGGAACACTGAAGCTTTCTTT. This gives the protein CASSYFRGNTEAFF.